The 9 T cell receptor beta chains below were found in one sample sequenced in a study of T cells after posttransplantation cyclophosphamide. The assay was immunoSEQ multiplex PCR, and TCRdb's table has in-frame clones only and misses some. The sample includes a few hundred clones, about 97% of them seen just once. Cells defined as naive were viable CD3+CD4+ or CD3+CD8+ and CCR7+CD45RA+CD45RO-CD95-CD27+CD28+. The sample comprised naive CD8+ T cells sorted from PBMCs. The receptors here all came from a man aged 50 to 59.

The chain has TRBV27 and TRBJ1-1; D call uncertain. V was cut by 6 bases and J by 4 bases, with 15 bases left in between. Germline assignment: CDR1 MNHEY and CDR2 SMNVEV (reference sequence). The CDR3 contains 14 residues. CDR3 DNA sequence: TGTGCCAGCAGGCCAGTTGGAGGATCCACTGAAGCTTTCTTT. This encodes CASRPVGGSTEAFF.

The chain combines TRBV10-3 with TRBJ2-1; 8 nucleotides align to TRBD1. The CDR3 extends over 15 amino acids. The germline CDR1 and CDR2 sequences are ENHRY and SYGVKD. The ends lost 5 bases at V and 2 bases at J; junction bases unmatched: 5. The CDR3 reads CAISMTGETYNEQFF. The CDR3, as DNA: TGTGCCATCAGTATGACAGGGGAAACCTACAATGAGCAGTTCTTC.

The gene calls are TRBV7-9 and TRBJ2-7; 7 bases map to TRBD1. Germline values: CDR1 SEHNR, CDR2 FQNEAQ (reference sequence). The CDR3 has 12 residues. Unmatched junction bases numbered 4, after V lost 5 bases and J lost 6 bases. The CDR3 coding sequence is TGTGCCAGCAGCAAGGACAGGCCCGAGCAGTACTTC. This encodes CASSKDRPEQYF.

This chain uses TRBV27 with TRBJ1-5, with TRBD1 matching 11 bases. There are 15 residues in the CDR3. Germline lookup yields CDR1 MNHEY and CDR2 SMNVEV (reference sequence). V was pared by 6 bases and J by 4 bases, with 5 bases of the junction left unmatched. The DNA of the CDR3 is TGTGCCAGCAGCCGGGGGACAGGGGGAAATCAGCCCCAGCATTTT. It specifies CASSRGTGGNQPQHF.

The chain carries TRBV6-5 and TRBJ2-3; weak D call: TRBD1 (5 bases). V lost 0 bases to trimming and J lost 6 bases, with 16 bases between them. The CDR3 length is 16 residues. Germline loops: CDR1 MNHEY, CDR2 SVGAGI. CDR3 DNA sequence: TGTGCCAGCAGTTACTCTGCGGCAGGGTTATCGGATACGCAGTATTTT. Its protein is CASSYSAAGLSDTQYF.

This rearrangement joins TRBV10-3 to TRBJ1-1; a weak D match, TRBD1 (5 bases). Germline CDR1 reads ENHRY; CDR2 reads SYGVKD. The V gene lost 9 bases and the J gene lost 6 bases, with 20 bases spanning the gap. This CDR3 comprises 14 residues. In DNA, the CDR3 is TGTGCCATAACTATGGACCCCCGGGGGGCTGAAGCTTTCTTT. Its translation is CAITMDPRGAEAFF.

CDR3 in DNA: TGCAGCGTTGCAATAGCGGTTGGAGACGAGCAGTACTTC. Translating it yields CSVAIAVGDEQYF. This chain joins TRBV29-1 and TRBJ2-7; the D gene is possibly TRBD2 (6 bases). CDR1 is SQVTM and CDR2 is ANQGSEA in the germline V gene. The CDR3 sequence is 13 residues long. The V end lost 4 bases, the J end lost 5 bases, and 15 bases lay between the germline ends.

This chain connects TRBV5-4 to TRBJ2-3, with TRBD2 matching 10 bases. Germline values: CDR1 SGHNT, CDR2 YYREEE (reference sequence). Trimming took 1 base from V and 2 from J; bases not matched to a gene: 7. The CDR3 length is 17 residues. Here the CDR3 DNA reads TGTGCCAGCAGCTTGTCGGTGGGACTAGCGATCACAGATACGCAGTATTTT. This sequence encodes CASSLSVGLAITDTQYF.

This clone is a singleton in its sample. The chain has TRBV4-2 and TRBJ2-6, with D possibly matching TRBD2 (5 bases). Germline V gene lookup returns CDR1 LGHNA and CDR2 YNFKEQ. V was cut by 0 bases and J by 4 bases, with 19 bases left in between. The CDR3 contains 19 residues. The DNA of the CDR3 is TGTGCCAGCAGCCAAGATTGGACGGACCGCCCGGGGGGGGCCAACGTCCTGACTTTC. It is translated as CASSQDWTDRPGGANVLTF.